This is a list of T cell receptor beta chains from one sample in a study of CD8+CD57+ T cells in acquired aplastic anemia. One entry per CDR3 protein, called by TCRdb with MiXCR from the reads. This table holds about 160,000 distinct CDR3 sequences, about 45% found once. Input material: sorted CD4+, CD8+, or CD8+CD57+ T cells (not recorded which) from PBMCs. The receptors were sampled from a human donor with aplastic anemia. The CDR3 runs from the conserved cysteine through the conserved F or W. A D gene is named only where the DNA matches it firmly. Rows may omit the clone size; those that give it use once, few, many or a size class.

v_call	clone_size	j_call	d_call	cdr3_aa	cdr3_nt
TRBV19	-	TRBJ2-5	TRBD2	CASSMGLAGETQYF	TGTGCCAGTAGTATGGGACTAGCGGGAGAGACCCAGTACTTC
TRBV18	few	TRBJ2-5	TRBD1	CASSVNRGQETQYF	TGTGCCAGCTCAGTCAACAGGGGTCAGGAGACCCAGTACTTC
TRBV7-8	-	TRBJ2-1	TRBD2	CASSISGGRYNEQFF	TGTGCCAGCAGCATCTCGGGAGGGCGCTACAATGAGCAGTTCTTC
TRBV5-4	many	TRBJ2-1	-	CASSLVGTGTEGRYEQFF	TGTGCCAGCAGCTTGGTCGGGACGGGGACAGAGGGGAGGTATGAGCAGTTCTTC
TRBV19	-	TRBJ2-7	TRBD1	CASRGTETYEQYF	TGTGCCAGTAGAGGGACAGAAACCTACGAGCAGTACTTC
TRBV3-1	-	TRBJ2-2	-	CASWGSAGELFF	TGTGCCAGTTGGGGTTCCGCCGGGGAGCTGTTTTTT
TRBV6-5	many	TRBJ1-2	-	CASSSSGFRGYTF	TGTGCCAGCAGTTCATCAGGGTTTCGTGGCTACACCTTC
TRBV5-4	once	TRBJ1-6	TRBD1	CASSSDRANSPLHF	TGTGCCAGCAGCTCGGACAGGGCCAATTCACCCCTCCACTTT
TRBV7-9	many	TRBJ1-3	-	CASSLAPSSGNTIYF	TGTGCCAGCAGCTTAGCTCCCAGTTCTGGAAACACCATATATTTT
TRBV7-9	-	TRBJ1-2	-	CASSHEADYGYTF	TGTGCCAGCAGCCACGAGGCAGACTATGGCTACACCTTC
TRBV7-3	-	TRBJ2-7	-	CASSARTSYEQYF	TGTGCTAGCAGTGCACGGACCTCCTACGAGCAGTACTTC
TRBV14	many	TRBJ1-4	-	CASSQVAGASEKLFF	TGTGCCAGCAGCCAAGTCGCAGGAGCTAGTGAAAAACTGTTTTTT
TRBV19	-	TRBJ1-1	TRBD1	CASSPLTGSVGTEAFF	TGTGCCAGTAGTCCCCTGACAGGGTCCGTGGGCACTGAAGCTTTCTTT
TRBV10-2	few	TRBJ2-5	-	CASSESGREETQYF	TGCGCCAGCAGTGAGTCGGGCAGGGAGGAGACCCAGTACTTC
TRBV18	many	TRBJ2-7	-	CASSPAQTGLYEQYF	TGTGCCAGCTCACCAGCCCAGACAGGCCTCTACGAGCAGTACTTC
TRBV15	-	TRBJ1-1	-	CATSRDRVTEAFF	TGTGCCACCAGCAGAGATCGAGTGACTGAAGCTTTCTTT
TRBV5-4	many	TRBJ2-7	TRBD1	CASSTGQTTYEQYF	TGTGCCAGCAGCACGGGACAGACGACCTACGAGCAGTACTTC
TRBV6-1	-	TRBJ2-6	-	CASSVRTLGAFGANVLTF	TGTGCCAGCAGTGTTAGGACCTTGGGGGCGTTTGGGGCCAACGTCCTGACTTTC
TRBV2	many	TRBJ2-2	-	CASRLPMGESGELFF	TGTGCCAGCAGGCTTCCGATGGGGGAATCCGGGGAGCTGTTTTTT
TRBV2	many	TRBJ1-5	TRBD1	CASSGQGGDQPQHF	TGTGCCAGCAGTGGACAGGGTGGGGATCAGCCCCAGCATTTT
TRBV24-1	-	TRBJ1-5	TRBD1	CATSDPGQGGGNQPQHF	TGTGCCACCAGTGACCCGGGACAGGGAGGAGGCAATCAGCCCCAGCATTTT
TRBV5-1	many	TRBJ2-1	TRBD2	CASSRQGTSTNNEQFF	TGCGCCAGCAGCCGACAAGGGACTAGCACGAACAATGAGCAGTTCTTC